The 27 T cell receptor beta chains in this list originate from one sample, sequenced in a study of blood T cell repertoires in COVID-19. Method: immunoSEQ multiplex PCR; TCRdb's copy keeps in-frame clones and lacks some. This sample yields roughly 100,000 clones, of which 70% to 80% are seen a single time; 0.9% belongs to the top ten. Sequencing was done on a sample of peripheral blood. Every receptor here comes from a human donor with acute or convalescent COVID-19. The donor label of this sample is uncertain.

In its sample, this clone was seen once. The V gene is TRBV5-5, the J gene TRBJ2-2; 12 bases are a match to TRBD2. Trimming took 2 bases from V and 4 from J; bases not matched to a gene: 3. CDR3 length: 16 residues. Germline CDR1 SGHKS, CDR2 YYEKEE (reference sequence). The CDR3 here is CASSLLAGGRTGELFF. The CDR3 coding sequence is TGTGCCAGCAGCTTACTAGCGGGGGGACGCACCGGGGAGCTGTTTTTT.

CDR3 protein: CASSGQGSGYEQYV. In nucleotides, the CDR3 is TGTGCCAGCAGCGGACAGGGCTCTGGCTACGAGCAGTACGTC. The rearrangement links TRBV6-6 to TRBJ2-7; 8 nucleotides align to TRBD1. V trimming: 6 bases; J trimming: 3 bases; junction bases outside the gene matches: 7. This CDR3 is 14 amino acids long. In germline, CDR1 is MNHNY, CDR2 SVGAGI (reference sequence).

The chain combines TRBV18 with TRBJ1-2; 10 bases agree with TRBD1. Germline loops: CDR1 KGHSH, CDR2 LQKENI. Trimming cost V 4 bases and J 4 bases; bases outside gene matches: 3. The CDR3 is made up of 14 amino acids. The CDR3 DNA sequence: TGTGCCAGCTCACAAGGACAGGGGGGCTATGGCTACACCTTC. This encodes CASSQGQGGYGYTF.

The chain recombines TRBV14 with TRBJ1-1; D call uncertain. The CDR3 consists of 17 residues. V was cut by 0 bases and J by 2 bases, with 16 bases left in between. CDR1 SGHDN and CDR2 FVKESK come from the germline V gene. The CDR3 is CASSQDSIRRTNTEAFF. Here the CDR3 DNA reads TGTGCCAGCAGCCAAGATAGCATCAGGAGGACCAACACTGAAGCTTTCTTT.

The chain combines TRBV24-1 with TRBJ1-5; 9 bases match TRBD1. The germline CDR1 and CDR2 sequences are KGHDR and SFDVKD. V dropped 0 bases and J dropped 7; count of bases not matched to a gene: 3. This CDR3 comprises 15 residues. CDR3 loop: CATSDLKTGGQPQHF. The CDR3 nucleotides are TGTGCCACCAGTGATTTGAAGACAGGGGGACAGCCCCAGCATTTT.

The chain is built from TRBV7-8 and TRBJ2-1; 9 nucleotides align to TRBD2. The trim removed 1 base at V and 2 bases at J, leaving 0 bases unmatched. This CDR3 has 15 residues. The V gene's germline CDR1 is SGHVS and CDR2 FQNEAQ. The chain's CDR3 is CASSLGGGAYNEQFF. For the CDR3, the DNA is TGTGCCAGCAGCTTAGGCGGGGGGGCCTACAATGAGCAGTTCTTC. The complete variable domain, with remaining parts taken from reference TRBV7-8 and TRBJ2-1, reads GAGVSQSPRYKVAKRGQDVALRCDPISGHVSLFWYQQALGQGPEFLTYFQNEAQLDKSGLPSDRFFAERPEGSVSTLKIQRTQQEDSAVYLCASSLGGGAYNEQFFGPGTRLTVL.

CDR3 region: CASSTQGAYGYTF. CDR3 nucleotide sequence: TGTGCCAGCAGTACGCAGGGGGCCTATGGCTACACCTTC. The rearrangement uses TRBV6-5 and TRBJ1-2, with TRBD1 identical over 8 bases. J was trimmed by 4 bases and V by 5 bases; bases with no gene match: 3. This CDR3 has 13 amino acids. Looked up from germline, CDR1 is MNHEY and CDR2 is SVGAGI.

This clone was seen many times. At one end the junction does not follow the germline gene, possibly because of a read error. The chain links TRBV11-2 to TRBJ2-1; possible D gene TRBD2, 7 bases. The CDR3 runs to 15 residues. Germline CDR1 and CDR2: SGHAT and FQNNGV. The CDR3 spells CASSEGGIGYTEQFF. The CDR3 region has the DNA TGTGCCAGCTCAGAGGGGGGGATTGGTTACACTGAGCAGTTCTTC.

This chain joins TRBV7-2 and TRBJ2-1; 12 nucleotides match TRBD2. Trimming took 5 bases from V and 4 from J; bases not matched to a gene: 3. This CDR3 has 15 residues. The germline CDR1 and CDR2 sequences are SGHTA and FQGNSA. The CDR3 reads CASSTLAGGYNEQFF. CDR3 nucleotides: TGTGCCAGCAGCACACTAGCGGGGGGTTACAATGAGCAGTTCTTC.

This chain links TRBV27 with TRBJ1-2; the match to TRBD1 covers 10 bases. CDR1 and CDR2 from the germline V gene are MNHEY and SMNVEV (reference sequence). The CDR3 is made up of 16 amino acids. Unmatched junction bases numbered 5, after V lost 4 bases and J lost 0 bases. In nucleotides, the CDR3 is TGTGCCAGCAGTTCCCGGACAGGGGGGACTAACTATGGCTACACCTTC. It is translated as CASSSRTGGTNYGYTF.

V is TRBV28 and J is TRBJ2-2; a weak D match, TRBD2 (6 bases). The CDR3 spans 16 residues. Per the germline V gene, CDR1 is MDHEN and CDR2 is SYDVKM. Trimming took 1 base from V and 0 from J, leaving 9 bases between them. The CDR3 sequence is CASSLSRGSNTGELFF. Written as DNA, the CDR3 is TGTGCCAGCAGTTTATCGCGGGGATCGAACACCGGGGAGCTGTTTTTT. The full variable domain, rest sourced from reference TRBV28 and TRBJ2-2, is DVKVTQSSRYLVKRTGEKVFLECVQDMDHENMFWYRQDPGLGLRLIYFSYDVKMKEKGDIPEGYSVSREKKERFSLILESASTNQTSMYLCASSLSRGSNTGELFFGEGSRLTVL.

This clone was detected a few times. Distinct nucleotide sequences in the sample also encode this CDR3. The chain uses TRBV5-1 and TRBJ1-5; D gene uncertain. Germline assignment: CDR1 SGHRS and CDR2 YFSETQ. The CDR3 sequence is 13 residues long. V shed 0 bases and J shed 4 bases, with 5 bases lying between them. CDR3 residues: CASSLAPNQPQHF. CDR3 coding DNA: TGCGCCAGCAGCTTGGCTCCGAATCAGCCCCAGCATTTT.

V is TRBV9 and J is TRBJ2-5, with 7 nucleotides matching TRBD1. The V and J ends lost 3 bases and 5 bases, in that order; junction bases with no gene match: 13. This CDR3 spans 16 amino acids. CDR1 is SGDLS and CDR2 is YYNGEE in the germline V gene. The CDR3 loop is CASSAKTGTTGETQYF. The CDR3 DNA reads TGTGCCAGCAGCGCCAAGACAGGGACCACTGGGGAGACCCAGTACTTC.

The rearrangement links TRBV3-1 (or the pseudogene TRBV3-2) to TRBJ1-1; 7 bases agree with TRBD1. The CDR3 spans 15 residues. The germline gives CDR1 LGHDT, CDR2 YNNKEL (reference sequence). The V segment lost 4 bases and the J segment 5 bases; nucleotides outside the gene matches: 10. In nucleotides, the CDR3 is TGTGCCAGCAGCCGAACCGGGACAGCAAAGACTGAAGCTTTCTTT. Amino acids: CASSRTGTAKTEAFF.

This rearrangement joins TRBV5-1 to TRBJ1-1; maybe TRBD1 (5 bases). This CDR3 spans 14 amino acids. CDR1 and CDR2 from the germline V gene are SGHRS and YFSETQ. Trimming took 4 bases from V and 1 from J, leaving 11 bases between them. Here the CDR3 reads CASSPHTGNTEAFF. The CDR3 bases are TGCGCCAGCAGCCCCCACACAGGGAACACTGAAGCTTTCTTT.

This clone was recorded a few times. The chain uses TRBV7-9 and TRBJ1-6; weak D call: TRBD1 (5 bases). V was shortened by 6 bases and J by 7 bases, with 16 bases between the two germline ends. The CDR3 length is 15 residues. Per the germline V gene, CDR1 is SEHNR and CDR2 is FQNEAQ (reference sequence). The CDR3 coding sequence is TGTGCCAGCAGGGCAAAGAGGGACTTAAATTCACCCCTCCACTTT. It specifies CASRAKRDLNSPLHF. The complete variable domain, with remaining parts taken from reference TRBV7-9 and TRBJ1-6, reads DTGVSQNPRHKITKRGQNVTFRCDPISEHNRLYWYRQTLGQGPEFLTYFQNEAQLEKSRLLSDRFSAERPKGSFSTLEIQRTEQGDSAMYLCASRAKRDLNSPLHFGNGTRLTVT.

The rearrangement uses TRBV18 and TRBJ1-5, with TRBD1 matching over 7 bases. The CDR3 runs to 16 residues. Germline trimming cut 6 bases from V and 0 bases from J; bases unmatched to any gene: 8. Germline V CDR1 and CDR2: KGHSH, LQKENI. CDR3 region: CASSLSTGSSNQPQHF. DNA of the CDR3: TGTGCCAGCTCCCTGTCGACAGGGTCTAGCAATCAGCCCCAGCATTTT.

DNA for the CDR3: TGTGCCAGCTCACCTTCGACTACACGAGAGACCCAGTACTTC. Translation gives CASSPSTTRETQYF. The chain combines TRBV18 with TRBJ2-5, with D perhaps TRBD2 (5 bases). Between the trimmed V and J ends, which lost 3 bases and 4 bases, there was a span of 12 bases. The CDR3 is 14 amino acids. CDR1 is KGHSH and CDR2 is LQKENI in the germline V gene. The complete variable domain, with remaining parts taken from reference TRBV18 and TRBJ2-5, reads NAGVMQNPRHLVRRRGQEARLRCSPMKGHSHVYWYRQLPEEGLKFMVYLQKENIIDESGMPKERFSAEFPKEGPSILRIQQVVRGDSAAYFCASSPSTTRETQYFGPGTRLLVL.

J is TRBJ1-4 and V is TRBV2; TRBD1 is a possible D gene (5 bases). This CDR3 has 13 amino acids. Germline CDR1 SNHLY, CDR2 FYNNEI. The ends were cut back, 8 bases at V and 3 bases at J, with 10 bases in the middle. This chain's CDR3 is CASWGRANEKLFF. CDR3 DNA sequence: TGTGCCAGCTGGGGGAGGGCTAATGAAAAACTGTTTTTT.

The chain couples TRBV12-5 to TRBJ1-3; 7 nucleotides align to TRBD1. The CDR3 has 15 amino acids. V trimming: 6 bases; J trimming: 0 bases; junction bases outside the gene matches: 5. Germline-derived CDR1 and CDR2 are LGHNT and FRNRAP. The CDR3 DNA reads as TGTGCTAGTGGCCCCGACAGGGTCTCTGGAAACACCATATATTTT. This sequence encodes CASGPDRVSGNTIYF.

The chain recombines TRBV11-2 with TRBJ2-7, with TRBD1 as a possible D gene (5 bases). The V gene's germline CDR1 is SGHAT and CDR2 FQNNGV. V lost 5 bases and J lost 7, with 18 bases in between. The CDR3 has 14 amino acids. CDR3 DNA sequence: TGTGCCAGCAGCCCCTTCCACAGGTTCGGGGAGCAGTACGTC. Protein product: CASSPFHRFGEQYV.

This clone occurred a few times. The gene calls are TRBV11-2 and TRBJ2-2; D perhaps matches TRBD1 (6 bases). This CDR3 has 14 amino acids. V lost 5 bases and J 4 bases, leaving 11 bases between the germline ends. Germline values: CDR1 SGHAT, CDR2 FQNNGV. The CDR3 DNA sequence: TGTGCCAGCAGCCTACAGGGTATCACCGGGGAGCTGTTTTTT. Translating gives CASSLQGITGELFF. The whole variable domain, remainder taken from reference TRBV11-2 and TRBJ2-2, is EAGVAQSPRYKIIEKRQSVAFWCNPISGHATLYWYQQILGQGPKLLIQFQNNGVVDDSQLPKDRFSAERLKGVDSTLKIQPAKLEDSAVYLCASSLQGITGELFFGEGSRLTVL.

The chain joins TRBV14 to TRBJ2-3; a possible D gene is TRBD1 (6 bases). The length of the CDR3 is 12 residues. The V and J ends lost 1 base and 8 bases respectively, with 7 bases between them. CDR1 is SGHDN, CDR2 FVKESK, per germline. The CDR3 spells CASSQGRGTQYF. The CDR3 DNA reads as TGTGCCAGCAGCCAAGGCAGGGGTACGCAGTATTTT.

The chain couples TRBV14 to TRBJ2-2, with a tentative D call TRBD1 (6 bases). In germline, CDR1 is SGHDN, CDR2 FVKESK. This CDR3 is built from 16 residues. V shed 6 bases and J shed 0 bases, with 14 bases lying between them. Here the CDR3 DNA reads TGTGCCAGCAGGGGGACACTGGGGGCGAACACCGGGGAGCTGTTTTTT. It translates to CASRGTLGANTGELFF.

V and J are TRBV20-1 and TRBJ2-2; a possible D gene is TRBD1 (6 bases). This CDR3 region has 14 residues. V was shortened by 3 bases and J by 5 bases, with 13 bases between the two germline ends. CDR1 and CDR2 (germline): DFQATT, SNEGSKA (reference sequence). The CDR3 DNA reads TGCAGTGCTAGTGTCCAGGGGCCTACCGGGGAGCTGTTTTTT. It encodes CSASVQGPTGELFF.

The CDR3 sequence is CASSSGVSSYEQYF. The CDR3 DNA follows: TGTGCCAGCAGCTCCGGGGTTAGCTCCTACGAGCAGTACTTC. The chain combines TRBV7-9 with TRBJ2-7; D may be TRBD2 (5 bases). V dropped 4 bases and J dropped 0 bases, with 10 bases sitting between them. The CDR3 sequence is 14 residues long. Germline assignment: CDR1 SEHNR and CDR2 FQNEAQ (reference sequence).

This chain uses TRBV5-6 with TRBJ2-7; maybe TRBD1 (5 bases). The CDR3 is 14 amino acids. The germline V gene encodes CDR1 SGHDT and CDR2 YYEEEE. V was shortened by 4 bases and J by 3 bases, with 14 bases between the two germline ends. The CDR3: CASSPGLGRYEQYV. The CDR3 bases are TGTGCCAGCAGCCCAGGGCTTGGACGCTACGAGCAGTACGTC.